This T cell receptor beta chain is from a study of shared clonotypes between healthy human individuals. Study observations and caveats: An anticipated effect of sequencing depth on clonotype sharing among donors was recognized. A handful of donors showed sharing of approximately 5% of naive CD4 clonotypes.

Note on this clone: Its antigen remains unidentified.

The CDR3 has 12 amino acids. The V gene's germline CDR1 is SNHLY and CDR2 FYNNEI. V dropped 1 base and J dropped 12 bases, with 12 bases sitting between them. Libraries were prepared by immunoSEQ multiplex PCR; TCRdb keeps only in-frame clonotypes and omits some of them. Of some 2,000,000 clones listed, almost 96% are singletons. This clonotype was sampled from a man younger than 30 in good health. The chain carries TRBV2 and TRBJ1-2; unclear D gene. Source material: naive CD4+ T cells sorted from blood. The subset here: CD45RA+ positively selected. DNA of the CDR3: TGTGCCAGCAGTGAAGGAGGTCGGGGAAACACCTTC. It translates to CASSEGGRGNTF.